This T cell receptor beta chain was profiled in a study of blood T cell repertoires in COVID-19 (dated by TCRdb to the early 2020s). About the investigation overall: Samples from collaborators originated in the United States, Italy and Spain and spanned both the acute and convalescent phases of COVID-19. The material from the prospective study consisted of cDNA or gDNA derived from T cells, B-cell-depleted T cells, or PBMCs. Sample metadata almost always included a de-identified subject ID, COVID-19 status, age in years and sex. A freely available public database, intended as a resource for researchers studying the immune response to SARS-CoV-2, is where the repertoires were released. Samples came from the ongoing ImmuneRACE study (first 160 participants) plus 1,254 subjects from 6 global collaborators. HLA class I and class II types, where available, came from metadata supplied by the sample provider rather than from assay-based typing. Subjects who had been exposed to COVID-19, were actively infected with it, or had recovered from it provided the deeply sampled blood TCRbeta repertoires that made up the dataset.

The CDR3 measures 13 amino acids from cysteine to phenylalanine. Of all the DNA, just the CDR3 is kept, 39 bases in frame from base 1. The V end gives up 4 bases and the J end 3 bases, leaving 1 base in the junction not matched to a gene. Reading the germline V gene gives CDR1 SGHAT and CDR2 FQNNGV. Results and caveats for the whole study, not just this receptor: The quantity of clinical and demographic metadata differed by source and by participant and was supplied without curation.

The immunoSEQ Assay, a bias-controlled multiplex PCR, was used to amplify TCRbeta CDR3 regions from genomic DNA. Per the source publication's procedure: The number of nucleated cells in each sample was estimated by amplification of reference gene primers within the assay. Sequence reads were collapsed and filtered to measure the absolute abundance of every unique TCRbeta CDR3 rearrangement. For each sample, productive Simpson clonality was calculated by taking the square root of Simpson's diversity index across productive rearrangements. TCRdb took this table from immuneACCESS and kept in-frame rearrangements with V and J called. Such tables lack part of the clones; where checked against another copy, unresolved V genes explain under half of the gap, and the rest is unexplained. V, J and clone size derive from that table, while D and trimming were established from the DNA sequence. The sample table contains about 170,000 clones; only one count was recorded for 70% to 90% of them. The ten largest make up roughly 2% of the sample.

Regarding this clone: This receptor's antigen is unknown. The record has no base qualities; no much larger clone is one base away.

Another Seattle source contributed samples from volunteer blood donors who had recovered from COVID-19. Whole blood was collected in K2EDTA tubes by collaborating institutions according to the institutions' own protocols. For TCRbeta analysis, collaborators shipped samples as frozen whole blood, isolated PBMCs, or DNA extracted from either of those sample types. This receptor was obtained from a man between 50 and 59 years old who had recovered from COVID-19. The rearrangement combines TRBV11-2 with TRBJ1-1; 8 central bases correspond to TRBD1. Material for sequencing was peripheral blood. The bases read TGTGCCAGCAGCTCGGACAGGGACACTGAAGCTTTCTTT. Its translation reads: CASSSDRDTEAFF.